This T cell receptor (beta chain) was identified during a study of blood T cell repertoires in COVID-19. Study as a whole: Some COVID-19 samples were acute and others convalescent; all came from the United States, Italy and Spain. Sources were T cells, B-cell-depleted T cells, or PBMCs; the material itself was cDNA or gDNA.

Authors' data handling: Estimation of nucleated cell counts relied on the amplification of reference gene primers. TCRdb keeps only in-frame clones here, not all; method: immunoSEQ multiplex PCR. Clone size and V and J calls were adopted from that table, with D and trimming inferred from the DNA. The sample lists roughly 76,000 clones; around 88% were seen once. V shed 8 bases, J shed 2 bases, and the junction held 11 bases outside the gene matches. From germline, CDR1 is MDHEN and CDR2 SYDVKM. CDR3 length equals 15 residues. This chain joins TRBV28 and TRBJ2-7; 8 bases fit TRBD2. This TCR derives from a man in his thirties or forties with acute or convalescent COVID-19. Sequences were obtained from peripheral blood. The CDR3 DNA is TGTGCCAGCCGGGTGGGACCGGGAGGGCCCTACGAGCAGTACTTC. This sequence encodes CASRVGPGGPYEQYF.